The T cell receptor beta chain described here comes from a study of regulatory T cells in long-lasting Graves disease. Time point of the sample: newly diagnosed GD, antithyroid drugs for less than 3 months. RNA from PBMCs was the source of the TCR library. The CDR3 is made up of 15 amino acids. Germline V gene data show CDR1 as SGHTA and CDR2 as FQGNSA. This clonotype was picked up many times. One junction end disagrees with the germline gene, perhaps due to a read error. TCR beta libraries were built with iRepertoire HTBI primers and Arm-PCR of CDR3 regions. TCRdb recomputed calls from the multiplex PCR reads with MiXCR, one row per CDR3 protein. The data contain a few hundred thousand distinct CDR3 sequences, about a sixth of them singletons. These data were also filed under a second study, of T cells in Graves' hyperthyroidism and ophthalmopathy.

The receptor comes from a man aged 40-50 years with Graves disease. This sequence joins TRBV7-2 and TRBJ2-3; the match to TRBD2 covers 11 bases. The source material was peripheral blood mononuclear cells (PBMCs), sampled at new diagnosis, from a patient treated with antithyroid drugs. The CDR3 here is CASNLAGGSTDTQYF. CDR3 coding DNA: TGTGCCAGCAACTTAGCGGGGGGGAGCACAGATACGCAGTATTTT. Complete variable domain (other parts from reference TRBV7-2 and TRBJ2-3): GAGVSQSPSNKVTEKGKDVELRCDPISGHTALYWYRQSLGQGLEFLIYFQGNSAPDKSGLPSDRFSAERTGGSVSTLTIQRTQQEDSAVYLCASNLAGGSTDTQYFGPGTRLTVL.